These 24 T cell receptor beta chains were sequenced from one sample in a study of CD8+CD57+ T cells in acquired aplastic anemia. The study profiled TCR beta VDJ and CDR3 using genomic DNA as template. TCRdb reprocessed the reads with MiXCR, giving one entry per CDR3 protein. The sample contains 250,000 to 350,000 distinct CDR3 sequences, around three fifths of which appear only once. The sample comprised sorted CD4+, CD8+, or CD8+CD57+ T cells (not recorded which) from PBMCs. Receptors were obtained from a human donor with severe aplastic anemia or a healthy control (not recorded which).

This clonotype was seen a few times. This chain connects TRBV7-3 to TRBJ2-7, with 8 bases aligning to TRBD2. The CDR3 contains 15 residues. Germline CDR1 SGHTA, CDR2 FQGTGA. V was clipped by 2 bases and J by 5 bases; unmatched bases: 8. In DNA, the CDR3 is TGTGCCAGCAGCTTAGACCGGGGGGGGCGGAACGAGCAGTACTTC. It yields the protein CASSLDRGGRNEQYF.

This rearrangement joins TRBV6-6 to TRBJ2-7; D is unresolved. Deletions cut 9 bases from V and 3 bases from J, with 12 bases between. Germline loops: CDR1 MNHNY, CDR2 SVGAGI (reference sequence). The CDR3 is 12 amino acids. CDR3 DNA: TGTGCCAGTTCAGCAGCAATCTACGAGCAGTACTTC. As protein: CASSAAIYEQYF.

There are many counts of this clonotype. The chain uses TRBV30 and TRBJ1-1; D gene uncertain. The germline CDR1 and CDR2 sequences are GTSNPN and SVGIG (reference sequence). The length of the CDR3 is 11 residues. The ends were cut back, 4 bases at V and 8 bases at J, with 11 bases in the middle. The CDR3 DNA follows: TGTGCCTGGAAGACCTTAGGAGAAGCTTTCTTT. Its protein is CAWKTLGEAFF.

The genes are TRBV5-1 and TRBJ1-6, with 9 bases aligning to TRBD1. The germline V gene has CDR1 SGHRS and CDR2 YFSETQ. Trimming took 0 bases from V and 7 from J; bases not matched to a gene: 5. CDR3 size: 16 residues. CDR3 in amino acids: CASSLAYGQGNSPLHF. CDR3 bases: TGCGCCAGCAGCTTGGCTTACGGACAGGGGAATTCACCCCTCCACTTT.

Concerning this clonotype itself: The CDR3 ends on some other residue instead of the conserved phenylalanine or tryptophan, so this is likely a read error. It is unclear where the CDR3 begins or ends on the DNA, so no DNA is shown, and the CDR3 is as TCRdb lists it. CDR3 residues: CASSFGGTFS. V gene TRBV4-2 combines with J gene TRBJ1-1; the table names TRBD1, a call not compared with the DNA. Germline V gene lookup returns CDR1 LGHNA and CDR2 YNFKEQ. The CDR3 spans 10 amino acids, including both terminal residues.

This clonotype was seen more than once but under ten times. This rearrangement joins TRBV4-2 to TRBJ2-7; D is undetermined. Germline V gene lookup returns CDR1 LGHNA and CDR2 YNFKEQ. V was clipped by 2 bases and J by 5 bases, with 13 bases between them. This CDR3 has 14 amino acids. CDR3 coding DNA: TGTGCCAGCAGCCAATCAAGCGAGAGGCACGAGCAGTACTTC. Translation: CASSQSSERHEQYF.

The gene calls are TRBV29-1 and TRBJ2-7; 7 nucleotides match TRBD1. Losses at the gene ends were 7 bases for V and 2 bases for J; bases not matched to a gene: 8. Germline loops: CDR1 SQVTM, CDR2 ANQGSEA. This CDR3 is built from 13 residues. In DNA form, the CDR3 reads TGCAGCGCTAGACAGGGTAGTACCTACGAGCAGTACTTC. Encoded protein: CSARQGSTYEQYF.

V is TRBV10-2 and J is TRBJ2-5; D is ambiguous. This CDR3 comprises 13 residues. V was pared by 6 bases and J by 1 base, with 9 bases between. Germline-derived CDR1 and CDR2 are WSHSY and SAAADI. CDR3 in DNA: TGCGCCAGCAGGAAGTTAGCCCAAGAGACCCAGTACTTC. Translated: CASRKLAQETQYF.

This clonotype was counted at least ten times. V usage is TRBV5-1 and J usage is TRBJ1-1; no definite D call. The CDR3 extends over 15 amino acids. Germline CDR1 SGHRS, CDR2 YFSETQ. Trimming pared 3 bases from V and 1 base from J, leaving 13 bases between. The CDR3 bases are TGCGCCAGCAGCTCTGGTGGGTTGGCGAACACTGAAGCTTTCTTT. Translation gives CASSSGGLANTEAFF.

V gene TRBV19 combines with J gene TRBJ1-3; D is uncertain. V lost 1 base, J lost 0 bases, and 7 bases lay in between. CDR3 length equals 15 residues. From germline, CDR1 is LNHDA and CDR2 SQIVND (reference sequence). The CDR3 nucleotides are TGTGCCAGTAGTATAGCTGTCTACTCTGGAAACACCATATATTTT. This translates into CASSIAVYSGNTIYF.

There are many counts of this clonotype. The chain joins TRBV9 to TRBJ1-1, with D hard to call. CDR1 is SGDLS and CDR2 is YYNGEE in the germline V gene. V was cut by 0 bases and J by 7 bases, with 7 bases left in between. The CDR3 runs to 12 residues. DNA for the CDR3: TGTGCCAGCAGCGTAGGAAGCGGTGAAGCTTTCTTT. It encodes CASSVGSGEAFF. Together with reference TRBV9 and TRBJ1-1, the CDR3 gives the full variable domain: DSGVTQTPKHLITATGQRVTLRCSPRSGDLSVYWYQQSLDQGLQFLIQYYNGEERAKGNILERFSAQQFPDLHSELNLSSLELGDSALYFCASSVGSGEAFFGQGTRLTVV.

This clonotype showed up many times. The gene calls are TRBV9 and TRBJ1-1, with D unresolved. Germline assignment: CDR1 SGDLS and CDR2 YYNGEE. Trimming pared 2 bases from V and 10 bases from J, leaving 12 bases between. The CDR3 spans 12 residues. The CDR3 coding sequence is TGTGCCAGCAGCGTGGACTCACGGGGAGCTTTCTTT. Its protein is CASSVDSRGAFF.

DNA for the CDR3: TGTGCCAGCAGCAGTGAGTGGGACAGGGCGGGCACTGAAGCTTTCTTT. Protein sequence: CASSSEWDRAGTEAFF. V gene TRBV7-8 combines with J gene TRBJ1-1; 9 nucleotides match TRBD1. The CDR3 totals 16 residues. The germline gives CDR1 SGHVS, CDR2 FQNEAQ. With 5 bases clipped from V and 4 bases from J, the junction kept 11 bases outside the gene matches.

Of note for this clonotype: A single base separates this from a much larger clone, so it may be a read error. The chain links TRBV6-5 to TRBJ1-1, with a possible D match to TRBD1 (5 bases). CDR1 and CDR2 from the germline V gene are MNHEY and SVGAGI. The CDR3 totals 17 residues. The CDR3 protein is CASSYHRAQGRDTEDFF. CDR3 nucleotide sequence: TGTGCCAGCAGTTACCACCGGGCCCAGGGTAGAGACACTGAAGATTTCTTT.

This CDR3 is CASSFREGLNNEQFF. The CDR3 bases are TGCGCCAGCAGCTTTCGGGAGGGCCTAAACAATGAGCAGTTCTTC. V and J are TRBV5-1 and TRBJ2-1, with 8 bases matching TRBD2. Trimming cost V 2 bases and J 5 bases; bases outside gene matches: 6. The CDR3 totals 15 residues. Looked up from germline, CDR1 is SGHRS and CDR2 is YFSETQ.

This clonotype has more than one count but fewer than ten. V usage is TRBV19 and J usage is TRBJ1-2; no definite D call. Germline-derived CDR1 and CDR2 are LNHDA and SQIVND (reference sequence). Trimming took 3 bases from V and 2 from J, leaving 10 bases between them. The CDR3 consists of 14 residues. CDR3 coding DNA: TGTGCCAGTAGTATTGGTCCGTACAACTATGGCTACACCTTC. This sequence encodes CASSIGPYNYGYTF.

The rearrangement joins TRBV15 to TRBJ1-3; maybe TRBD1 (5 bases). CDR1 and CDR2 (germline): LNHNV, YYDKDF (reference sequence). With 5 bases removed from V and 4 bases from J, the gap between germline ends came to 12 bases. The CDR3 is 14 amino acids. CDR3 sequence: CATSGHGFGNTIYF. CDR3 coding DNA: TGTGCCACCAGCGGACACGGCTTCGGAAACACCATATATTTT.

Turning to this clonotype: The CDR3 ends on some other residue instead of the conserved phenylalanine or tryptophan, so this is likely a read error. The gene calls are TRBV5-1 and TRBJ1-5, with D possibly being TRBD1 (5 bases). The germline V gene has CDR1 SGHRS and CDR2 YFSETQ. This CDR3 comprises 13 residues. The CDR3 DNA reads as TGCGCCTGCAGCTTGGGGGTGGCCCAGCCCCAGCATCTT. Amino acid sequence: CACSLGVAQPQHL.

This clonotype was counted ten times or more. V is TRBV19 and J is TRBJ2-7; D gene uncertain. The V and J ends lost 3 bases and 4 bases respectively, with 13 bases between them. Germline V CDR1 and CDR2: LNHDA, SQIVND (reference sequence). CDR3 length equals 14 residues. CDR3 bases: TGTGCCAGTAGTATTAACCCCGGCGGTTACGAGCAGTACTTC. This encodes CASSINPGGYEQYF. The full variable domain, rest sourced from reference TRBV19 and TRBJ2-7, is DGGITQSPKYLFRKEGQNVTLSCEQNLNHDAMYWYRQDPGQGLRLIYYSQIVNDFQKGDIAEGYSVSREKKESFPLTVTSAQKNPTAFYLCASSINPGGYEQYFGPGTRLTVT.

This chain uses TRBV11-3 with TRBJ2-7; 7 bases align to TRBD2. Germline V lookup: CDR1 SGHNT, CDR2 YENEEA. V trimming: 5 bases; J trimming: 2 bases; junction bases outside the gene matches: 6. The CDR3 is made up of 14 amino acids. CDR3 DNA sequence: TGTGCCAGCAGCCCCCTAGCGGAACCCTACGAGCAGTACTTC. Its protein is CASSPLAEPYEQYF.

This clonotype was seen a single time. This chain joins TRBV7-8 and TRBJ2-1; 7 bases are a match to TRBD2. This CDR3 has 14 residues. The junction had 2 bases not matched to a gene; V was cut back by 6 bases and J by 0 bases. Germline-derived CDR1 and CDR2 are SGHVS and FQNEAQ. The DNA for the CDR3 is TGTGCCAGCAGTTGGGAGGGCTCCTACAATGAGCAGTTCTTC. Encoded protein: CASSWEGSYNEQFF.

The chain is built from TRBV5-1 and TRBJ2-1; tentative D call: TRBD2 (7 bases). The V and J ends lost 6 bases and 6 bases respectively, with 16 bases between them. Germline V CDR1 and CDR2: SGHRS, YFSETQ. CDR3 length: 14 residues. As DNA, the CDR3 is TGCGCCAGCACCCTGGGGGGGCCTGGCAATGAGCAGTTCTTC. It yields the protein CASTLGGPGNEQFF.

This clonotype has a count of ten or more. The chain joins TRBV3-1 to TRBJ1-6; D call uncertain. This CDR3 has 14 residues. V lost 4 bases to trimming and J lost 10 bases, with 14 bases between them. The V gene's germline CDR1 is LGHDT and CDR2 YNNKEL (reference sequence). The chain's CDR3 is CASSPNKGGSPLHF. The CDR3 DNA reads as TGTGCCAGCAGCCCGAATAAGGGAGGCTCACCCCTCCACTTT. The complete variable domain, with remaining parts taken from reference TRBV3-1 and TRBJ1-6, reads DTAVSQTPKYLVTQMGNDKSIKCEQNLGHDTMYWYKQDSKKFLKIMFSYNNKELIINETVPNRFSPKSPDKAHLNLHINSLELGDSAVYFCASSPNKGGSPLHFGNGTRLTVT.

This clonotype was recorded at least ten times. The chain joins TRBV3-1 to TRBJ2-1, with D possibly matching TRBD1 (5 bases). This CDR3 is built from 15 residues. The V gene's germline CDR1 is LGHDT and CDR2 YNNKEL (reference sequence). Deletions cut 1 base from V and 5 bases from J, with 12 bases between. The CDR3 DNA follows: TGTGCCAGCAGCCAAGGTAAAGAAGGGGACAATGAGCAGTTCTTC. This sequence encodes CASSQGKEGDNEQFF.